This entry lists 5 T cell receptor beta chains sequenced from one sample in a study of blood T cell repertoires in COVID-19. Assay used: immunoSEQ multiplex PCR; TCRdb lists only in-frame clones, some missing. The sample lists around 140,000 clones; 85% to 90% were seen once. The sample taken for sequencing was peripheral blood. These TCRs come from a man in his fifties or sixties with active or convalescent COVID-19.

J is TRBJ2-6 and V is TRBV30; 8 bases line up with TRBD1. Losses at the gene ends were 1 base for V and 0 bases for J; bases not matched to a gene: 11. The CDR3 is 19 amino acids. Looked up from germline, CDR1 is GTSNPN and CDR2 is SVGIG (reference sequence). This CDR3 reads CAWSDVRTGSSSGANVLTF. CDR3 in DNA: TGTGCCTGGAGTGACGTCCGGACAGGGTCCAGCTCTGGGGCCAACGTCCTGACTTTC.

This rearrangement joins TRBV5-4 to TRBJ2-3; the match to TRBD2 covers 13 bases. The CDR3 loop spans 17 amino acids. Germline lookup yields CDR1 SGHNT and CDR2 YYREEE (reference sequence). V lost 3 bases to trimming and J lost 3 bases; unmatched junction nucleotides: 7. CDR3 region: CASSSPGLAGITDTQYF. CDR3 DNA sequence: TGTGCCAGCAGCTCCCCGGGACTAGCGGGGATTACAGATACGCAGTATTTT.

The CDR3 here is CAWNTGGTDTQYF. The CDR3 bases are TGTGCCTGGAATACAGGGGGCACAGATACGCAGTATTTT. The V gene is TRBV30, the J gene TRBJ2-3; 7 bases map to TRBD1. The CDR3 spans 13 residues. The trim removed 4 bases at V and 1 base at J, leaving 2 bases unmatched. From germline, CDR1 is GTSNPN and CDR2 SVGIG (reference sequence).

The CDR3 nucleotides are TGTGCCAGCAGTACCGACAGGGGACGGACTGAAGCTTTCTTT. This sequence encodes CASSTDRGRTEAFF. The J gene is TRBJ1-1, the V gene TRBV6-5; 8 positions agree with TRBD1. The CDR3 has 14 residues. Germline CDR1 MNHEY, CDR2 SVGAGI. The V segment lost 5 bases and the J segment 5 bases; nucleotides outside the gene matches: 7.

This clone was counted a single time. V usage is TRBV2 and J usage is TRBJ2-3, with 8 nucleotides matching TRBD2. J gave up 11 bases and V 5 bases, and 18 bases lay outside the gene matches. The CDR3 length is 16 residues. Germline lookup yields CDR1 SNHLY and CDR2 FYNNEI. The CDR3: CASSRRVAGRANWQYF. DNA for the CDR3: TGTGCCAGCAGTCGGAGGGTTGCCGGGAGGGCTAATTGGCAGTATTTT. Based on the CDR3 plus reference TRBV2 and TRBJ2-3, the full variable domain is EPEVTQTPSHQVTQMGQEVILRCVPISNHLYFYWYRQILGQKVEFLVSFYNNEISEKSEIFDDQFSVERPDGSNFTLKIRSTKLEDSAMYFCASSRRVAGRANWQYFGPGTRLTVL.